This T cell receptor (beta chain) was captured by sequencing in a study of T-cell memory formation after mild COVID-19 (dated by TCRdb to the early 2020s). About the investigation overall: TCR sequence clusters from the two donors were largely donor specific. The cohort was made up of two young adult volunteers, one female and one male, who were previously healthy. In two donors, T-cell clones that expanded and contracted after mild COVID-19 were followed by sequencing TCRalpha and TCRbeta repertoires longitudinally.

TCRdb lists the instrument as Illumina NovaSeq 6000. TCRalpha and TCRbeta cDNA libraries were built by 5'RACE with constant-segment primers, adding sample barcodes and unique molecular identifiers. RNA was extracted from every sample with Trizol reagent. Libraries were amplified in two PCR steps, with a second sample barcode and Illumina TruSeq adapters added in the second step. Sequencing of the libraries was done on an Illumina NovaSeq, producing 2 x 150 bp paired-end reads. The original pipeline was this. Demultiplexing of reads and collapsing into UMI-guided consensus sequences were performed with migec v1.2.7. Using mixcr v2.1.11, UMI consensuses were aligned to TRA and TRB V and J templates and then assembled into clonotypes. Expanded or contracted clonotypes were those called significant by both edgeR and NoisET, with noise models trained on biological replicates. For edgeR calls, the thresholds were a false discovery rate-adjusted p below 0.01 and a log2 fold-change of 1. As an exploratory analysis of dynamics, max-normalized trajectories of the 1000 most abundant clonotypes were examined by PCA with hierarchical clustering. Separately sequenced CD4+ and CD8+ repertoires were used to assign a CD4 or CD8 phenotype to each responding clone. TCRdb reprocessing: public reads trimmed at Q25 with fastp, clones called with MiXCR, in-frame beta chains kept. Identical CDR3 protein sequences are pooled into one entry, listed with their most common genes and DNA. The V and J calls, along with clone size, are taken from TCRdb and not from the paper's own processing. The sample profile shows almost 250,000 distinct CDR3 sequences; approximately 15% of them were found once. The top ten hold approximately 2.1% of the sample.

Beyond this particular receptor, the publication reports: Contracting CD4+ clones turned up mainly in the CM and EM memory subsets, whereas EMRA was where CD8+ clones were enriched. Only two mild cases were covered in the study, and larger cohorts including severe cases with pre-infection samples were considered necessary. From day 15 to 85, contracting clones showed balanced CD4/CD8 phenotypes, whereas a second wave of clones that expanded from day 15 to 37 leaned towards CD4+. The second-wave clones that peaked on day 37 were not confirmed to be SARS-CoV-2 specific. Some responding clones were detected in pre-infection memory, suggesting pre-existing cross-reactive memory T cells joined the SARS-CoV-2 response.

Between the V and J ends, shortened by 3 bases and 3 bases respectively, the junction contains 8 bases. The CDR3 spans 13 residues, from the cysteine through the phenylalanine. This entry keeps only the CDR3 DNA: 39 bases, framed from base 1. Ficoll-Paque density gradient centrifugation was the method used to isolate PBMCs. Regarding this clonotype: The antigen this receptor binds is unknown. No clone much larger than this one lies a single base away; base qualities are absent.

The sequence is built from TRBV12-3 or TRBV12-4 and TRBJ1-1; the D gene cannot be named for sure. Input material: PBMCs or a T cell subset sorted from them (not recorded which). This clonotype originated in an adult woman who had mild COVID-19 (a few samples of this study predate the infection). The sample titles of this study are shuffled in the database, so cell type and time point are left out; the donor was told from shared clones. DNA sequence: TGTGCCAGCAGTTTCGGAGGGTACACTGAAGCTTTCTTT. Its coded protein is CASSFGGYTEAFF.